Listed here are 5 T cell receptor beta chains from one sample, sequenced in a study of shared T cell receptors in the human thymus. Sequencing used immunoSEQ multiplex PCR; TCRdb keeps in-frame clones, though not all of them. The table shows 700,000 or so clones, with approximately 85% occurring only once. The same data also went into a second study, on human thymus T cells.

The material sequenced was thymocytes. These TCRs come from a girl under three years old with a congenital heart defect.

The chain is built from TRBV4-3 and TRBJ2-2; D is perhaps TRBD1 (6 bases). Germline assignment: CDR1 LGHNA and CDR2 YSLEER. Deletions cut 4 bases from V and 3 bases from J, with 15 bases between. The CDR3 has 16 amino acids. The CDR3 nucleotides are TGCGCCAGCAGCCGATTACAGGGTATGGACACCGGGGAGCTGTTTTTT. Residues: CASSRLQGMDTGELFF.

As for this clone: It is unclear where the CDR3 begins or ends on the DNA, so no DNA is shown, and the CDR3 is as TCRdb lists it. This chain connects TRBV4-3 to TRBJ1-4. A total of 19 residues make up the CDR3, ends included. The germline gives CDR1 LGHNA, CDR2 YSLEER. The CDR3 loop is CASSPNRVSRIRVMKNCFF.

The chain joins TRBV7-9 to TRBJ1-1, with no clear D. The CDR3 consists of 14 residues. Between the trimmed V and J ends, which lost 2 bases and 5 bases, there was a span of 12 bases. The germline gives CDR1 SEHNR, CDR2 FQNEAQ (reference sequence). This chain's CDR3 is CASSLKAARTEAFF. Here the CDR3 DNA reads TGTGCCAGCAGCTTAAAGGCGGCGCGGACTGAAGCTTTCTTT.

This chain joins TRBV4-1 and TRBJ2-5; 8 bases line up with TRBD1. The DNA end is a closer match to TRBJ2-7, so the J assignment may be wrong. Per germline, CDR1 MGHRA and CDR2 YSYEKL. CDR3 length: 15 residues. CDR3 DNA: TGCGCCAGCAGCCAAGGGACAGGGAATCGATACGAGCAGTACTTC. It translates to CASSQGTGNRYEQYF.

This clone came up once. CDR3 in DNA: TGTGCCAGCAGCCCCCGTGGGTACAGGGATGCCAAAAACATTCAGTACTTC. As protein: CASSPRGYRDAKNIQYF. The chain joins TRBV9 to TRBJ2-4; weak D call: TRBD1 (6 bases). CDR3 size: 17 residues. V shed 4 bases and J shed 1 base, with 18 bases lying between them. Germline V gene data show CDR1 as SGDLS and CDR2 as YYNGEE.